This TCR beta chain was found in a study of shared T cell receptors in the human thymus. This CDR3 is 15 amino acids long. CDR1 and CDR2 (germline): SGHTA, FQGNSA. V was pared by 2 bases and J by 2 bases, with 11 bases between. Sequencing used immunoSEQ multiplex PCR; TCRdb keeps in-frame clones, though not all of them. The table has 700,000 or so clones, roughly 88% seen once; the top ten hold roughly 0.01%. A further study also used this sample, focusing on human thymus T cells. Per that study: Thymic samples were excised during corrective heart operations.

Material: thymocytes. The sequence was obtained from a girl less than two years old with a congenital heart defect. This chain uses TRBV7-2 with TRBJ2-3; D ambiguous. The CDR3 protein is CASSLSPGPTDTQYF. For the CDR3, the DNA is TGTGCCAGCAGCTTAAGCCCTGGGCCCACAGATACGCAGTATTTT.